A selection of T cell receptor beta chains follows, all from one sample in a study of blood T cell repertoires in COVID-19. Only in-frame clones appear in the TCRdb table, and some are missing; sequencing was by immunoSEQ multiplex PCR. The sample lists more than 65,000 clones; approximately 82% were seen once. Sequencing used peripheral blood. The receptors were gathered from a woman aged 80 or over with acute or convalescent COVID-19. CDR3s include the opening cysteine and the closing phenylalanine or tryptophan. A D gene is named only where the DNA matches it firmly. Size is stated for part of the rows, as once, few or many counts, or as a class when the clone is expanded.

>NA|TRBJ2-2|TRBD2|TRBV5-8
CASSLGLAGLTGELFF
TGTGCCAGCAGCTTGGGACTAGCGGGGCTCACCGGGGAGCTGTTTTTT
>NA|TRBJ1-1|NA|TRBV15
CATSRGGTITEAFF
TGTGCCACCAGCAGAGGGGGCACAATTACTGAAGCTTTCTTT
>NA|TRBJ2-5|NA|TRBV19
CASSKGAEETQYF
TGTGCCAGTAGTAAGGGAGCGGAAGAGACCCAGTACTTC
>NA|TRBJ1-5|NA|TRBV5-6
CASSLYSNQPQHF
TGTGCCAGCAGCTTGTATAGCAATCAGCCCCAGCATTTT
>NA|TRBJ2-7|TRBD1|TRBV7-9
CASSLVRDREDYEQYF
TGTGCCAGCAGCTTGGTCCGGGACAGAGAAGATTACGAGCAGTACTTC
>NA|TRBJ1-5|NA|TRBV19
CASSIDWSVRNQPQHF
TGTGCCAGTAGTATAGATTGGTCGGTTCGAAATCAGCCCCAGCATTTT
>NA|TRBJ1-5|NA|TRBV12-3/TRBV12-4
CASSFAGNQPQHF
TGTGCCAGCAGTTTTGCAGGGAATCAGCCCCAGCATTTT
>NA|TRBJ1-2|NA|TRBV19
CASSYDGDYGYTF
TGTGCCAGTAGTTACGACGGAGACTATGGCTACACCTTC
>NA|TRBJ1-3|NA|TRBV5-8
CASSFGGNTIYF
TGTGCCAGCAGCTTCGGGGGAAACACCATATATTTT
>once|TRBJ2-1|NA|TRBV7-3
CASSLLGGYNEQFF
TGTGCCAGCAGCTTATTGGGGGGCTACAATGAGCAGTTCTTC
>NA|TRBJ1-3|NA|TRBV6-6
CASSSNQGFSGNTIYF
TGTGCCAGCAGTTCCAACCAGGGCTTTTCTGGAAACACCATATATTTT
>NA|TRBJ1-3|NA|TRBV19
CASSIALGNTIYF
TGTGCCAGTAGTATAGCCCTCGGGAACACCATATATTTT
>few|TRBJ2-3|TRBD2|TRBV7-9
CASSAIAGGGTDTQYF
TGTGCCAGCAGCGCTATAGCGGGGGGGGGCACAGATACGCAGTATTTT
>NA|TRBJ1-1|NA|TRBV15
CATSRDPGVNTEAFF
TGTGCCACCAGCAGAGACCCGGGGGTGAACACTGAAGCTTTCTTT
>NA|TRBJ2-3|NA|TRBV19
CASSIPGLTDTQYF
TGTGCCAGTAGTATCCCGGGACTCACAGATACGCAGTATTTT
>NA|TRBJ2-3|TRBD2|TRBV20-1
CSASDSGGNTDTQYF
TGCAGTGCTAGTGACAGCGGGGGGAACACAGATACGCAGTATTTT
>few|TRBJ2-6|NA|TRBV9
CASNSRGGAGANVLTF
TGTGCCAGCAACTCTCGAGGGGGGGCTGGGGCCAACGTCCTGACTTTC
>NA|TRBJ2-3|TRBD2|TRBV19
CAAKSGAGEEGTQYF
TGTGCCGCCAAAAGCGGAGCGGGGGAGGAGGGTACGCAGTATTTT
>NA|TRBJ1-1|TRBD1|TRBV5-6
CASSLPAGGDAFF
TGTGCCAGCAGCTTGCCGGCAGGGGGAGACGCTTTCTTT
>few|TRBJ2-1|TRBD2|TRBV6-4
CASSLLAGGKNEQFF
TGTGCCAGCAGCCTACTAGCGGGGGGCAAAAATGAGCAGTTCTTC
>NA|TRBJ1-5|TRBD1|TRBV2
CASRQGTLNQPQHF
TGTGCCAGCCGACAGGGGACCCTAAATCAGCCCCAGCATTTT
>NA|TRBJ1-2|NA|TRBV5-6
CASRPDSFYGYTF
TGTGCCAGCAGGCCAGACAGTTTCTATGGCTACACCTTC
>once|TRBJ2-3|TRBD2|TRBV5-8
CASSLTGGKNTDTQYF
TGTGCCAGCAGCTTGACCGGGGGGAAAAACACAGATACGCAGTATTTT
>NA|TRBJ1-5|NA|TRBV18
CASSPTRDTFNQPQHF
TGTGCCAGCTCACCCACTCGGGACACCTTCAATCAGCCCCAGCATTTT
>NA|TRBJ2-2|NA|TRBV18
CASSKADSGANTGELFF
TGTGCCAGCTCGAAGGCAGACTCCGGCGCGAACACCGGGGAGCTGTTTTTT
>NA|TRBJ1-4|TRBD1|TRBV2
CASSGQGSRNEKLFF
TGTGCCAGCAGTGGACAGGGCAGCCGCAATGAAAAACTGTTTTTT
>NA|TRBJ1-1|NA|TRBV27
CASSFSRSGNTEAFF
TGTGCCAGCAGTTTCTCCCGGTCAGGGAACACTGAAGCTTTCTTT
>NA|TRBJ2-5|TRBD2|TRBV18
CASSSRLAGLETQYF
TGTGCCAGCTCAAGCCGGCTAGCGGGGCTGGAGACCCAGTACTTC
>NA|TRBJ2-3|TRBD2|TRBV9
CASSVAGLAGDSTDTQYF
TGTGCCAGCAGCGTAGCGGGTCTAGCGGGGGATAGCACAGATACGCAGTATTTT
>NA|TRBJ1-1|NA|TRBV4-1
CASSRLEGDGAFF
TGCGCCAGCAGCCGGCTCGAGGGAGATGGAGCTTTCTTT
>NA|TRBJ1-1|TRBD1|TRBV7-6
CASSRDSYTEAFF
TGTGCCAGCAGCCGGGACAGCTACACTGAAGCTTTCTTT
>NA|TRBJ2-6|NA|TRBV20-1
CSASTGVGANVLTF
TGCAGTGCTAGTACGGGGGTAGGGGCCAACGTCCTGACTTTC
>once|TRBJ2-3|TRBD2|TRBV13
CASSLEAGGSTDTQYF
TGTGCCAGCAGCTTAGAGGCGGGGGGCAGCACAGATACGCAGTATTTT
>NA|TRBJ1-4|NA|TRBV5-5
CASSGQGLSDEKLFF
TGTGCCAGCAGCGGGCAGGGTCTGTCTGATGAAAAACTGTTTTTT
>NA|TRBJ2-3|NA|TRBV19
CASSGSWDTQYF
TGTGCCAGTAGTGGGAGCTGGGATACGCAGTATTTT
>NA|TRBJ2-7|TRBD1|TRBV19
CASSILRDRAYEQYF
TGTGCCAGTAGTATCCTAAGGGACAGGGCCTACGAGCAGTACTTC
>few|TRBJ2-7|TRBD1|TRBV6-2/TRBV6-3
CASSFGQGSFEQYF
TGTGCCAGCAGTTTCGGACAGGGGTCCTTCGAGCAGTACTTC